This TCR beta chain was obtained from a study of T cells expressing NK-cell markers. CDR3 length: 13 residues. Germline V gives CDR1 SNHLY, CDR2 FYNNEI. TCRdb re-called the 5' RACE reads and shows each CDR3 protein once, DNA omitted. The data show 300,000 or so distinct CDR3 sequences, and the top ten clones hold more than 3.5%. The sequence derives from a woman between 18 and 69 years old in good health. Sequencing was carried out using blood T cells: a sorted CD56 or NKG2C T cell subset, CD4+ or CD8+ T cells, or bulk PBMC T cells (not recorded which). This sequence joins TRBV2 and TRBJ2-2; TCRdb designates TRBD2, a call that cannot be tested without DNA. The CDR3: CASSEREQRELFF.